This TCR beta chain emerged from a study of T cell repertoires in cytomegalovirus infection. With respect to this clonotype: What it binds is unknown.

CDR3 length: 13 residues. V gave up 6 bases and J gave up 3 bases, with 11 bases separating them. CDR1 is MNHNY and CDR2 is SVGAGI in the germline V gene (reference sequence). TCRdb itself ran the reads through MiXCR, one entry per CDR3 protein. Counted here are some 350,000 distinct CDR3 sequences, 25% to 30% occurring once; the ten biggest clones make up around 20%. The clonotype originates from a human donor in good health (CMV status not recorded). Some clones in this sample may be carry-over from other donors' samples. Here the sequenced sample was cultured PBMCs, taken from culture after CMV antigen stimulation. The rearrangement joins TRBV6-6 to TRBJ1-1; D remains ambiguous. The DNA of the CDR3 is TGTGCCAGCAGATCATCATGGGACACTGAAGCTTTCTTT. Its translation is CASRSSWDTEAFF.